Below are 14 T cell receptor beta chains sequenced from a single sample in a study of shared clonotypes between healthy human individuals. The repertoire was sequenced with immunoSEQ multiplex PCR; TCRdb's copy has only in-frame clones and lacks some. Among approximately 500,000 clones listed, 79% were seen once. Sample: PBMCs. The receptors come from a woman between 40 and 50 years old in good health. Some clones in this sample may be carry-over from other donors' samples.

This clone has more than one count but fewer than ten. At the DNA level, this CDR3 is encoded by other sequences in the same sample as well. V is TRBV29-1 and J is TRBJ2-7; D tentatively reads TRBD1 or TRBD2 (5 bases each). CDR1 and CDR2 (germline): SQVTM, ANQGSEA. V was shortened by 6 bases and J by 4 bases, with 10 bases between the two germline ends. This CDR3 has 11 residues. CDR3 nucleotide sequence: TGCAGCGTACGGGACCATTACGAGCAGTACTTC. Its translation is CSVRDHYEQYF.

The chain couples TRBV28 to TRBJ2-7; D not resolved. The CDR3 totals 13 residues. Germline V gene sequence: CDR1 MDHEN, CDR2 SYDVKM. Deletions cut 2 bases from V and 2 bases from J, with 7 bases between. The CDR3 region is CASSLGTTYEQYF. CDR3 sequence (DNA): TGTGCCAGCAGTTTAGGCACCACCTACGAGCAGTACTTC.

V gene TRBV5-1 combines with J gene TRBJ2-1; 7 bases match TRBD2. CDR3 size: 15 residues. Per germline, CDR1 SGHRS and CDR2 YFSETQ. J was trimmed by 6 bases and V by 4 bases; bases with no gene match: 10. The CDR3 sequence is CASSPAPREANEQFF. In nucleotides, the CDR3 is TGCGCCAGCAGCCCCGCCCCTCGGGAGGCCAATGAGCAGTTCTTC.

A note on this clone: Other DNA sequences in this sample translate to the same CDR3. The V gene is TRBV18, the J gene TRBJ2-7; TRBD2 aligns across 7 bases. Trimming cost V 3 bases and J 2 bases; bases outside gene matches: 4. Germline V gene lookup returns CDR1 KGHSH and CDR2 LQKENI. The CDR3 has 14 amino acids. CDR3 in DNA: TGTGCCAGCTCACCGCCGGGACTACCCTACGAGCAGTACTTC. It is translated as CASSPPGLPYEQYF.

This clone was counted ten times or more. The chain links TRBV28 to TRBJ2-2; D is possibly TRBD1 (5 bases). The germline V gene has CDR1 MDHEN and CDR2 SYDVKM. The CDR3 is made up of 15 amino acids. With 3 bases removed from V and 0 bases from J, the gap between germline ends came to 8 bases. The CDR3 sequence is CASSLSRANTGELFF. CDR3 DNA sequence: TGTGCCAGCAGTTTGTCCAGGGCGAACACCGGGGAGCTGTTTTTT.

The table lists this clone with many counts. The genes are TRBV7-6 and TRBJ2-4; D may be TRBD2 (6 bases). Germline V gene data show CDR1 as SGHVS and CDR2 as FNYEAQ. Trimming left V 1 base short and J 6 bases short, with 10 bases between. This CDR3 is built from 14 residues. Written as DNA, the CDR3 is TGTGCCAGCAGCTTAGACGGGGGTGGAAACATTCAGTACTTC. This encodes CASSLDGGGNIQYF.

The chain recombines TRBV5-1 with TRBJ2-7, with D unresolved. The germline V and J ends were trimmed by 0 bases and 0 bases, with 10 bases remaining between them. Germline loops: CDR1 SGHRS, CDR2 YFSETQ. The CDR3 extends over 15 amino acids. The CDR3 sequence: CASSLVAGSSYEQYF. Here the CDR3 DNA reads TGCGCCAGCAGCTTGGTAGCAGGCAGCTCCTACGAGCAGTACTTC.

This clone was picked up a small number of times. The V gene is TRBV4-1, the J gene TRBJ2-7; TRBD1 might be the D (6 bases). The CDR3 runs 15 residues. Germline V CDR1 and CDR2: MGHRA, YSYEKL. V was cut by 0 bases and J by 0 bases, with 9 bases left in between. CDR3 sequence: CASSQERGSSYEQYF. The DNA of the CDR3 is TGCGCCAGCAGCCAAGAGAGGGGGAGCTCCTACGAGCAGTACTTC.

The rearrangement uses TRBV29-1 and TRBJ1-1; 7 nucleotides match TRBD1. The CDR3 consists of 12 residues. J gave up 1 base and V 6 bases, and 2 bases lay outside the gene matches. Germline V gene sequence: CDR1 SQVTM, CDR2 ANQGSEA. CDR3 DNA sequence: TGCAGCGTACACAGGGGGAACACTGAAGCTTTCTTT. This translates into CSVHRGNTEAFF.

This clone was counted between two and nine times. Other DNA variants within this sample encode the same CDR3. Here the CDR3 reads CASSLVGYEQYF. The CDR3 coding sequence is TGTGCCAGCAGCTTAGTAGGGTACGAGCAGTACTTC. The chain uses TRBV7-9 and TRBJ2-7, with D unresolved. CDR1 is SEHNR and CDR2 is FQNEAQ in the germline V gene (reference sequence). V lost 1 base and J 4 bases, leaving 5 bases between the germline ends. The CDR3 length is 12 residues.

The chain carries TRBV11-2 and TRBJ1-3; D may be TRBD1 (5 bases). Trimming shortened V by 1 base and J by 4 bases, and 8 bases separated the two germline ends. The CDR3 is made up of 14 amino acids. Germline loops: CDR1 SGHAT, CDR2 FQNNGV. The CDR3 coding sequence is TGTGCCAGCAGCTTAGCAGGGTCAGGAAACACCATATATTTT. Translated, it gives CASSLAGSGNTIYF.

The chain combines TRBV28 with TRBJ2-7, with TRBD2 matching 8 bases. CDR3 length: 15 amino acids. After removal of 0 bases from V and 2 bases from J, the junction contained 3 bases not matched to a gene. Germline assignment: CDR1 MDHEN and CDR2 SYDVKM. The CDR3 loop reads CASSLWAGGAYEQYF. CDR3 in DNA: TGTGCCAGCAGTTTATGGGCGGGAGGAGCCTACGAGCAGTACTTC.

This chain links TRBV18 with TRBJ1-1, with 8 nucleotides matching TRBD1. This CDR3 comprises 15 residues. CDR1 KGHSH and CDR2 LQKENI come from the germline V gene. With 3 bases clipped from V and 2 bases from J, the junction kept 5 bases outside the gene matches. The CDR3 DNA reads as TGTGCCAGCTCACCCTCGGACAGGGTAAACACTGAAGCTTTCTTT. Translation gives CASSPSDRVNTEAFF.

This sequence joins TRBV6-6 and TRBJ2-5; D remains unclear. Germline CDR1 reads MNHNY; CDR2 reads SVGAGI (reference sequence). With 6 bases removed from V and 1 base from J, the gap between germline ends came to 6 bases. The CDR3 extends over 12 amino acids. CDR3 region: CASSTIQETQYF. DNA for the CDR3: TGTGCCAGCAGCACTATCCAAGAGACCCAGTACTTC.